This T cell receptor beta chain was identified during a study of blood T cells in healthy people across ages. General study points: Long-lived donors had more naive CD4+ cells and higher diversity than aged donors.

Together with a sample-barcoded 5' primer, a J-beta primer mix was included in a second PCR lasting about 6 to 11 cycles. TCRdb re-derived calls from the 5' RACE reads in MiXCR, one entry per CDR3 protein. The table shows about 970,000 distinct CDR3 sequences, with approximately 50% occurring only once. Comment on this clonotype: Its matching antigen is unknown.

This CDR3 is built from 15 residues. Germline assignment: CDR1 MDHEN and CDR2 SYDVKM. The sequencing input was blood. V gene TRBV28 combines with J gene TRBJ2-5; 7 nucleotides match TRBD2. The DNA end is more similar to TRBJ2-7, so the J call may be wrong. This clonotype originated in a woman in her sixties in good health. The CDR3 DNA reads TGTGCCAGCAGTTTTCATGGCGGGAGTTCGGTCGAGCAGTACTTC. This codes for CASSFHGGSSVEQYF.